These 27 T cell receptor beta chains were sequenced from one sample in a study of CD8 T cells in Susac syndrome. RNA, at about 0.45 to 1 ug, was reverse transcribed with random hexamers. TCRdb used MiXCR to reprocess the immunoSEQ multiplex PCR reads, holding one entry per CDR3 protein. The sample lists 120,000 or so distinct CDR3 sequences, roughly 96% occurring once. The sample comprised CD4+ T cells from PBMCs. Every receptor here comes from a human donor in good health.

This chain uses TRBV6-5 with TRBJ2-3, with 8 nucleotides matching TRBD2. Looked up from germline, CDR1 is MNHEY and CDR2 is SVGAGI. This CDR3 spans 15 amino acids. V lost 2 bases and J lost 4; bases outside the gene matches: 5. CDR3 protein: CASSYQPGGSDTQYF. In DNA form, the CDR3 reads TGTGCCAGCAGTTACCAGCCGGGAGGGTCAGATACGCAGTATTTT.

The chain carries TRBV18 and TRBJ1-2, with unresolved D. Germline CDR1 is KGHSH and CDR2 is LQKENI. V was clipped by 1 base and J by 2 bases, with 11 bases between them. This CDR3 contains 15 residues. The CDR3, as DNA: TGTGCCAGCTCACCACGGTCGTTGGAGAACTATGGCTACACCTTC. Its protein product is CASSPRSLENYGYTF.

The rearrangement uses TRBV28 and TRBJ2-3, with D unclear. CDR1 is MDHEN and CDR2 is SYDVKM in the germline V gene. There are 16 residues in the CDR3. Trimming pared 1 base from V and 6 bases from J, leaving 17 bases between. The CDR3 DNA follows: TGTGCCAGCAGTTTATCCCCGGGTTCACGGTCTGATACGCAGTATTTT. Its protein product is CASSLSPGSRSDTQYF.

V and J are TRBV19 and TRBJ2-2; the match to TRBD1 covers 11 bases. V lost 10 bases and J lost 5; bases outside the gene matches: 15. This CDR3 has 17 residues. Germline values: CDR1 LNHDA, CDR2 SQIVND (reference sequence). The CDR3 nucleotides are TGTGCCACATCATGGACAGGGGGCCGGACGGGGACCGGGGAGCTGTTTTTT. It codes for CATSWTGGRTGTGELFF.

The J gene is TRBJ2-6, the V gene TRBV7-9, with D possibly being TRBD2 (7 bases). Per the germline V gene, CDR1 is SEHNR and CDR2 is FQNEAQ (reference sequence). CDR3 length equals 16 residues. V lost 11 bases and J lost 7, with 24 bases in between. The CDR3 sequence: CAPSPGGLLGANVLTF. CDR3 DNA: TGTGCCCCCAGCCCCGGGGGGCTTCTAGGAGCCAACGTCCTGACTTTC.

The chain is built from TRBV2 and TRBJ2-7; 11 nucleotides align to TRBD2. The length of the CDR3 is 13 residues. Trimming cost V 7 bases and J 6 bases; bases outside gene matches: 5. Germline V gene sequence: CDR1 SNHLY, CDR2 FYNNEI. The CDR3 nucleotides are TGTGCCAGCAACGGACTAGCGGGCGCCGAGCAGTACTTC. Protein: CASNGLAGAEQYF.

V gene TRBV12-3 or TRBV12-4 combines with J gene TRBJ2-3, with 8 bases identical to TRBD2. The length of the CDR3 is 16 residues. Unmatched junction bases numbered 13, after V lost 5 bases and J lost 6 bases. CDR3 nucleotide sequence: TGTGCCAGCAGTCCCTGGATAGCGGGACCGGCGGATACGCAGTATTTT. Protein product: CASSPWIAGPADTQYF.

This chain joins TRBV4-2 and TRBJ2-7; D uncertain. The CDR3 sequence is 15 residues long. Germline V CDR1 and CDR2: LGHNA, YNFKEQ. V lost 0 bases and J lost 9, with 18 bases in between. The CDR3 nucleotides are TGTGCCAGCAGCCAAGAAGATATGACCGAAAGCGTGCAGTACTTC. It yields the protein CASSQEDMTESVQYF.

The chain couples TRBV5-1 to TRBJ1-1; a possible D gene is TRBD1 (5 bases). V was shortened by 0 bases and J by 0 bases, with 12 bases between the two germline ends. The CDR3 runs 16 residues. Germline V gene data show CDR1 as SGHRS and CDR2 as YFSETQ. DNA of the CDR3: TGCGCCAGCAGCTTGGCGTCAGGGTCCATGAACACTGAAGCTTTCTTT. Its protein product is CASSLASGSMNTEAFF.

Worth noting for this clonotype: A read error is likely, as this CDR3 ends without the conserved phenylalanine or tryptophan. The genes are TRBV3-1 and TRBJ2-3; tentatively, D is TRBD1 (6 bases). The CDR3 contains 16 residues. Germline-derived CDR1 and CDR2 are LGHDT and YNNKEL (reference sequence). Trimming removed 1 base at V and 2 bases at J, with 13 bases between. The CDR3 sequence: CASSQGDRTYTDTQYL. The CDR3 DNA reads TGTGCCAGCAGCCAAGGAGACAGGACTTACACAGATACGCAGTATCTT.

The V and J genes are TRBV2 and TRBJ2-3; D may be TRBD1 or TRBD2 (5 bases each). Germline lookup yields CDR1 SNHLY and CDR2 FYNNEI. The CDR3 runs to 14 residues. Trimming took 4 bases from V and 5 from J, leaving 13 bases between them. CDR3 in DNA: TGTGCCAGCAGTGGGGGAGAGGGGATAGATACGCAGTATTTT. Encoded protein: CASSGGEGIDTQYF.

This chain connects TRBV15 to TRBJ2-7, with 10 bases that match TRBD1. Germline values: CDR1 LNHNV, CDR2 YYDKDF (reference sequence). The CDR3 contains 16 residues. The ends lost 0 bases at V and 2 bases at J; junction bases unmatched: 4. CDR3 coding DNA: TGTGCCACCAGCAGAGATCGAGGACAGGGGGCCTACGAGCAGTACTTC. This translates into CATSRDRGQGAYEQYF.

As DNA, the CDR3 is TGTGCCAGCAGTAGGGGGATAGGGCTACAGCCCCAGCATTTT. Residues: CASSRGIGLQPQHF. V gene TRBV6-5 combines with J gene TRBJ1-5; D is possibly TRBD1 (6 bases). This CDR3 is built from 14 residues. Germline CDR1 MNHEY, CDR2 SVGAGI. The V and J ends lost 5 bases and 7 bases respectively, with 15 bases between them.

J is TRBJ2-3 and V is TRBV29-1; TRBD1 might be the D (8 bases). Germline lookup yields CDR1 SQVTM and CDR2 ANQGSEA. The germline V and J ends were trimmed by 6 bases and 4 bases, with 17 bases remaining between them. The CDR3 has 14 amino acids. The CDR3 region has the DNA TGCAGCGTGAAGGACAGGGCGGGAGCAGATACGCAGTATTTT. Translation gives CSVKDRAGADTQYF.

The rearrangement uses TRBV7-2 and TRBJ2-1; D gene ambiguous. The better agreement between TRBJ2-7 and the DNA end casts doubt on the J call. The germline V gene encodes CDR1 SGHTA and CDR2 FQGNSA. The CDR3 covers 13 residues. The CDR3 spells CASSPGPAYEQYF. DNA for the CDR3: TGTGCCAGCAGCCCCGGGCCAGCCTACGAGCAGTACTTC.

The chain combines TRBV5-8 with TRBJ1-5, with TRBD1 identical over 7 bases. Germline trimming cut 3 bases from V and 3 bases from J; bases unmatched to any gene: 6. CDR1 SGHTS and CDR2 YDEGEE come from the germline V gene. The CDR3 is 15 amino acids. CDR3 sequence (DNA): TGTGCCAGCAGCTCTCTACAGGGGTTCAATCAGCCCCAGCATTTT. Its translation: CASSSLQGFNQPQHF. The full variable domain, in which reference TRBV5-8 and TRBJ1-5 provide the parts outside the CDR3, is EAGVTQSPTHLIKTRGQQATLRCSPISGHTSVYWYQQALGLGLQFLLWYDEGEERNRGNFPPRFSGRQFPNYSSELNVNALELEDSALYLCASSSLQGFNQPQHFGDGTRLSIL.

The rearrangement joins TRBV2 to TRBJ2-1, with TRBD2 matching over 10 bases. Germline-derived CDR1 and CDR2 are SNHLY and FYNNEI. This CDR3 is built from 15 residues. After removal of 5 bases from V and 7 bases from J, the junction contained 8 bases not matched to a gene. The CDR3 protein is CASSLQETSGNEQFF. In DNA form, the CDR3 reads TGTGCCAGCAGTTTACAGGAGACTAGCGGGAATGAGCAGTTCTTC.

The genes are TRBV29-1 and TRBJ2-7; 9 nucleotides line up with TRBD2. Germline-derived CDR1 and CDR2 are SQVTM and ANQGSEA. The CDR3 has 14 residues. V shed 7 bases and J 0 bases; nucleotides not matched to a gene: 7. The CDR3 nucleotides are TGCAGCGGCGCTAGCGGGGCGGGCTCCTACGAGCAGTACTTC. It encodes CSGASGAGSYEQYF.

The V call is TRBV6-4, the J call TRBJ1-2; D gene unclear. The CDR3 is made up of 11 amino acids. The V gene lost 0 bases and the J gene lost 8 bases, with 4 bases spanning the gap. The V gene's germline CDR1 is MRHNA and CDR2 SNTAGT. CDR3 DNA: TGTGCCAGCAGTGACTCGGGGGGCTACACCTTC. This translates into CASSDSGGYTF.

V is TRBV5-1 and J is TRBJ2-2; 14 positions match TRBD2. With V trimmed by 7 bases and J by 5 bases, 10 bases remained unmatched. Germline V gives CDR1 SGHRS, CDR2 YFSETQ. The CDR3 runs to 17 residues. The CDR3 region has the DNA TGCGCCAGCCGAACCGGGACTAGCGGGAGTTGGACCGGGGAGCTGTTTTTT. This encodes CASRTGTSGSWTGELFF.

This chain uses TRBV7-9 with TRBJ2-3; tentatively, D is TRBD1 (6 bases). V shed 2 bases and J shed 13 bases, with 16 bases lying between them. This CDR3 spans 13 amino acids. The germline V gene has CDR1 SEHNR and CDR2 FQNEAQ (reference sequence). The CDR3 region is CASSLSVGTSKYF. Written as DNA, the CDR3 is TGTGCCAGCAGCTTATCCGTCGGGACATCAAAGTATTTT.

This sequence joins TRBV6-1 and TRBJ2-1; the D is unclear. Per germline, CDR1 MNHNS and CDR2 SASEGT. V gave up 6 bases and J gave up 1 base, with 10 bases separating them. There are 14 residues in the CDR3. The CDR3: CASRSALSYNEQFF. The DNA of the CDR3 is TGTGCCAGCAGGTCGGCCTTATCCTACAATGAGCAGTTCTTC.

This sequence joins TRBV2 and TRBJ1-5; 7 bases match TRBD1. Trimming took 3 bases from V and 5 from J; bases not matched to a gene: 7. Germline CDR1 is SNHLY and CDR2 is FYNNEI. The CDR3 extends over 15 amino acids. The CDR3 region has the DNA TGTGCCAGCAGTGATCGGTCAGGGGGGCATCAGCCCCAGCATTTT. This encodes CASSDRSGGHQPQHF.

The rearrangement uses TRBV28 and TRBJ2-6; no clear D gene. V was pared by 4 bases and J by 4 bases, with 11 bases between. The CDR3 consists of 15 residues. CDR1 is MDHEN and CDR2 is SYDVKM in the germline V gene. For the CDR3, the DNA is TGTGCCAGCAGTTCAGGTGGCTCGGGGGCCAACGTCCTGACTTTC. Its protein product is CASSSGGSGANVLTF.

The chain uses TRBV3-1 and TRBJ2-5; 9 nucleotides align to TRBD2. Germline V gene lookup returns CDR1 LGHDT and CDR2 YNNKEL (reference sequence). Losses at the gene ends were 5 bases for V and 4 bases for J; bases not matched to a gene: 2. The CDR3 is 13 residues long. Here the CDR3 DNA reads TGTGCCAGCAGCGGGACTAGCCGAGAGACCCAGTACTTC. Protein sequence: CASSGTSRETQYF.

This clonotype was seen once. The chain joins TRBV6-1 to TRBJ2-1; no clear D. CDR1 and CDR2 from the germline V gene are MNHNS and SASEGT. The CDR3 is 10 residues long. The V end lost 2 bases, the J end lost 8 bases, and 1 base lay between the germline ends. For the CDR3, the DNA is TGTGCCAGCAGTGAATATGAGCAGTTCTTC. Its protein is CASSEYEQFF.

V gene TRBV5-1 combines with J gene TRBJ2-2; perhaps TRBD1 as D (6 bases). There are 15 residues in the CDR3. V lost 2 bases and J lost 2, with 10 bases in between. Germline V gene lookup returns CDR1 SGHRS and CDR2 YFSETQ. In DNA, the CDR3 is TGCGCCAGCAGCTTTACAGGGACCAACACCGGGGAGCTGTTTTTT. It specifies CASSFTGTNTGELFF.